The clone carrying this T cell receptor (beta chain) has a handful of counts. Antigen unknown. These data are taken from a study of response to subunit inactivated influenza vaccine. Notes on the study in general: Authors suggested few new T cells are recruited by each seasonal influenza vaccination.

Trimming took off 0 bases at V and 9 bases at J, with 9 bases between the two ends. Per germline, CDR1 GTSNPN and CDR2 SVGIG (reference sequence). CDR3 length: 12 amino acids. TCRdb analysed the RT-PCR reads with MiXCR anew, one entry per CDR3 protein. Among around 710,000 distinct CDR3 sequences listed, more than 11% were seen once. V gene TRBV30 combines with J gene TRBJ2-1; D is unclear. The clonotype was recovered from a man in his forties or fifties who received an inactivated influenza vaccine. The sample here was PBMCs from blood, taken 14 days before vaccination. DNA of the CDR3: TGTGCCTGGAGTGTATTCAAGAGTGAGCAGTTCTTC. Encoded protein: CAWSVFKSEQFF.